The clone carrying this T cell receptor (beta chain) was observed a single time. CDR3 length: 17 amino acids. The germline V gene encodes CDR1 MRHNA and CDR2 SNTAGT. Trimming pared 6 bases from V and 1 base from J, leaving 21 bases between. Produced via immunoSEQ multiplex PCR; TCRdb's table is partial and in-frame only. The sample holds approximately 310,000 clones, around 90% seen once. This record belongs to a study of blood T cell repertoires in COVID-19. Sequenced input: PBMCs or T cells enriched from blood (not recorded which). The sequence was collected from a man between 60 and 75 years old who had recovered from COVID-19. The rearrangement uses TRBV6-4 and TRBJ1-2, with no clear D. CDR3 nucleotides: TGTGCCAGCAGGTTAACCCATATACGCAACTTTAACTATGGCTACACCTTC. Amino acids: CASRLTHIRNFNYGYTF.